The source of this T cell receptor (beta chain) is a study of T cell repertoires in cytomegalovirus infection. Study-wide background: Indications of both CMV infection and matching HLA type were provided by public TCR beta signatures.

Via MiXCR, TCRdb re-called the reads, giving one row per CDR3 protein. The sample contains approximately 1,000,000 distinct CDR3 sequences, roughly 30% of which appear only once. General study findings and limits: HLA-C-restricted, CMV-specific TCR beta clonotypes were dominant ex vivo. Adding up the frequency of public TCR beta families identified people who carried CMV plus the relevant HLA.

The CDR3 extends over 13 amino acids. The V and J ends lost 3 bases and 6 bases respectively, with 9 bases between them. About this clonotype: Its antigen remains unidentified.

The source material was cultured CD8+ T cells from PBMCs, sampled from culture after CMV antigen stimulation. This clonotype originated in a human donor in good health (CMV status not recorded). Some clones in this sample may be carry-over from other donors' samples. The chain carries TRBV12-3 or TRBV12-4 and TRBJ1-5; D ambiguous. Here the CDR3 reads CASSFATRQPQHF. DNA of the CDR3: TGTGCCAGCAGTTTCGCGACTCGTCAGCCCCAGCATTTT.